The source of this T cell receptor beta chain is a study of regulatory T cells in long-lasting Graves disease. This clonotype was detected only a few times. The antigen remains unidentified. CDR1 DFQATT and CDR2 SNEGSKA come from the germline V gene (reference sequence). This CDR3 comprises 15 residues. Trimming took 3 bases from V and 2 from J, leaving 15 bases between them. Study-level points and caveats: Examination was confined to peripheral blood, excluding thyroid tissue. Among the persistent patients, 2,741 public clonotypes were shared, more than the approximately 1,000 shared among new patients. Lower TCR diversity was seen in persistent Graves' patients than in newly diagnosed ones.

Sequencing libraries for TCR beta were prepared with iRepertoire HTBI primers and Arm-PCR of CDR3 regions. In the authors' methods: The samples included 62 TRBV and roughly 14 TRBJ segments. Each CDR3 protein gets one entry after TCRdb re-called the multiplex PCR reads with MiXCR. The V and J calls come from TCRdb's annotation, not from the publication. The table includes approximately 400,000 distinct CDR3 sequences, 15% detected once. Time point described: newly diagnosed GD, antithyroid drugs for less than 3 months. From PBMCs, RNA was extracted and then used to make the TCR library. The same specimen was also included in a second study, on T cells in Graves' hyperthyroidism and ophthalmopathy.

The sample consisted of peripheral blood mononuclear cells (PBMCs), taken at new diagnosis, from a patient treated with antithyroid drugs. This chain links TRBV20-1 with TRBJ2-3; D remains unclear. The TCR sequence derives from a woman in her 30s with Graves disease. The CDR3 DNA reads as TGCAGTGCTAGGACGGACGGATTTTACACAGATACGCAGTATTTT. It encodes CSARTDGFYTDTQYF.